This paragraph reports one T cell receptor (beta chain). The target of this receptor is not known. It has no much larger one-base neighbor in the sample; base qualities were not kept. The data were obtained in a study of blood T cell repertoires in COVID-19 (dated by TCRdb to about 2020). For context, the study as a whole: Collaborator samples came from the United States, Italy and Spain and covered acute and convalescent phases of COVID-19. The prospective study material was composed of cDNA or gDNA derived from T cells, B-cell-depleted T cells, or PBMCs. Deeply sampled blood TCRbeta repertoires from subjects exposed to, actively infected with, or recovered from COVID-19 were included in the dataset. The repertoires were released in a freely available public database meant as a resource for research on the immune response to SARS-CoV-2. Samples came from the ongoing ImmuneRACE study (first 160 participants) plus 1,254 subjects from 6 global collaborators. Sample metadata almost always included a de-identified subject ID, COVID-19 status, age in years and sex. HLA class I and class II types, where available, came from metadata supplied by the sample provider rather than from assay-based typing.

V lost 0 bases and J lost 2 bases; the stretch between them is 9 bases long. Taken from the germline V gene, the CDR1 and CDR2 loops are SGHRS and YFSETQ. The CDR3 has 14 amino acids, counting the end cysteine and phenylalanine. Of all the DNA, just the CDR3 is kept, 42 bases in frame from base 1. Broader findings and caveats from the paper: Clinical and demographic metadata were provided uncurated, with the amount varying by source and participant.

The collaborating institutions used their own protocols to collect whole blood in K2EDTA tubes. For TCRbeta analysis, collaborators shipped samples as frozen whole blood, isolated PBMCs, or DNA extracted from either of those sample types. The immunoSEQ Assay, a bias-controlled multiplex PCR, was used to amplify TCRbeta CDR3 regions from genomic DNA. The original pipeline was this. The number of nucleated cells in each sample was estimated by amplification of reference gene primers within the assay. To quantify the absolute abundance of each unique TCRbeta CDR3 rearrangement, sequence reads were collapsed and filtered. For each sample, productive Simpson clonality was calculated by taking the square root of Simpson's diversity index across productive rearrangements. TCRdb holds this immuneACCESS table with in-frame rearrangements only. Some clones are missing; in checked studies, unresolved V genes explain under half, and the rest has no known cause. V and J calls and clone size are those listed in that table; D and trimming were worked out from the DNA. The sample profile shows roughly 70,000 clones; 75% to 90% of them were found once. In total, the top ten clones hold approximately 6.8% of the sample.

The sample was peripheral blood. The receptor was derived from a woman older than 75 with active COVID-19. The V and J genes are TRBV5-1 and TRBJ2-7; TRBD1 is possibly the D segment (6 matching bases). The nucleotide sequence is TGCGCCAGCAGCTTGGAAGGACAGCCCTACGAGCAGTACTTC. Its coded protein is CASSLEGQPYEQYF. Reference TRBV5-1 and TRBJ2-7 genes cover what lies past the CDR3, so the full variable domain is KAGVTQTPRYLIKTRGQQVTLSCSPISGHRSVSWYQQTPGQGLQFLFEYFSETQRNKGNFPGRFSGRQFSNSRSEMNVSTLELGDSALYLCASSLEGQPYEQYFGPGTRLTVT.